A single TCR beta chain is shown here with its context. No antigen is known for it. This entry is derived from a study of Ad26.COV2.S vaccination and SARS-CoV-2 variants. Study observations and caveats: Breadth and depth estimates from TCRs may understate total T cell responses. Considerable breadth of spike-specific CD8+ and CD4+ T cell responses has reportedly been documented following vaccination. Vaccine recipients surpassed placebo recipients in spike-specific TCR breadth.

TCRdb keeps only in-frame clones here, not all; method: immunoSEQ multiplex PCR. The data contain around 350,000 clones, roughly 94% of them singletons. The CDR3 loop spans 13 amino acids. Germline trimming cut 4 bases from V and 9 bases from J; bases unmatched to any gene: 8. In germline, CDR1 is SGHDT, CDR2 YYEEEE. V is TRBV5-6 and J is TRBJ1-2; 8 bases align to TRBD1. The sequenced sample was peripheral blood, obtained after recovery from COVID-19. This sequence was found in a human donor who had recovered from COVID-19. The CDR3 DNA reads TGTGCCAGCAGCCTGGACAGGGCCTTAAGCTACACCTTC. Translated, it gives CASSLDRALSYTF.